The 6 T cell receptor beta chains below all came from one sample that was sequenced in a study of identical twins. TCRdb passed the 5' RACE reads through MiXCR, listing each CDR3 protein once. The sample has around 20,000 distinct CDR3 sequences, roughly 71% seen once. Material: memory (CD45RO+) T cells sorted from blood. These receptor sequences come from a woman younger than 35 in good health. This table probably holds off-target reads from a library built for another chain.

The rearrangement uses TRBV29-1 and TRBJ1-2, with a weak D call TRBD1 (5 bases). There are 15 residues in the CDR3. V was cut by 4 bases and J by 6 bases, with 21 bases left in between. From germline, CDR1 is SQVTM and CDR2 ANQGSEA. CDR3 nucleotides: TGCAGCGTTGCCGGCCGAAACAGGTTGCCCGATGGCTACACCTTC. Amino acid sequence: CSVAGRNRLPDGYTF. The full variable domain, completed using reference TRBV29-1 and TRBJ1-2, is SAVISQKPSRDICQRGTSLTIQCQVDSQVTMMFWYRQQPGQSLTLIATANQGSEATYESGFVIDKFPISRPNLTFSTLTVSNMSPEDSSIYLCSVAGRNRLPDGYTFGSGTRLTVV.

V and J are TRBV20-1 and TRBJ2-3; D assignment may be TRBD1 or TRBD2 (5 bases each). CDR3 length: 11 amino acids. The germline CDR1 and CDR2 sequences are DFQATT and SNEGSKA (reference sequence). V dropped 3 bases and J dropped 5 bases, with 6 bases sitting between them. The CDR3 DNA follows: TGCAGTGCTAGTGGGGGAGATACGCAGTATTTT. Translation gives CSASGGDTQYF.

This clonotype was picked up a small number of times. The chain couples TRBV11-1 to TRBJ1-3; 9 bases match TRBD1. The germline CDR1 and CDR2 sequences are SGHAT and FQDESV (reference sequence). The CDR3 covers 15 residues. V trimming: 5 bases; J trimming: 3 bases; junction bases outside the gene matches: 5. CDR3 sequence (DNA): TGTGCCAGCAGCGAAAACAGGGGGCTTGGAAACACCATATATTTT. Encoded protein: CASSENRGLGNTIYF.

The DNA for the CDR3 is TGTGCCAGCAGCGTAGACGTATCGAACACCGGGGAGCTGTTTTTT. Its translation: CASSVDVSNTGELFF. This chain uses TRBV9 with TRBJ2-2; D is undetermined. CDR3 size: 15 residues. Germline assignment: CDR1 SGDLS and CDR2 YYNGEE. V lost 0 bases to trimming and J lost 0 bases, with 6 bases between them.

The chain links TRBV7-2 to TRBJ1-1; D ambiguous. This CDR3 is built from 13 residues. V was shortened by 3 bases and J by 1 base, with 6 bases between the two germline ends. Germline CDR1 reads SGHTA; CDR2 reads FQGNSA. The chain's CDR3 is CASSFGGNTEAFF. The CDR3 nucleotides read TGTGCCAGCAGCTTTGGAGGGAACACTGAAGCTTTCTTT.

CDR3 sequence reads: CSAGHTTDTQYF. CDR3 coding DNA: TGCAGCGCCGGACACACCACAGATACGCAGTATTTT. The rearrangement joins TRBV29-1 to TRBJ2-3, with D possibly being TRBD1 (5 bases). CDR1 SQVTM and CDR2 ANQGSEA come from the germline V gene. Trimming removed 7 bases from V and 2 bases from J, with 10 bases in between. The CDR3 consists of 12 residues.